This T cell receptor (beta chain) was recovered during a study of blood T cell repertoires in COVID-19. As for the study in general: Sources were T cells, B-cell-depleted T cells, or PBMCs; the material itself was cDNA or gDNA.

Regarding this clone: A junction boundary mismatches the germline segment, possibly from a read error.

This table comes from immunoSEQ multiplex PCR, and its TCRdb copy is limited to in-frame clones, with some not included. The data show under 300,000 clones, 83% seen once. The CDR3 totals 13 residues. The germline CDR1 and CDR2 sequences are SGHRS and YFSETQ. The J gene is TRBJ1-1, the V gene TRBV5-1; 9 bases line up with TRBD1. This receptor was identified in a human donor in a cohort sampled during active COVID-19. Sequenced sample: peripheral blood. The CDR3 loop is CASRLGQGTEAFF. In nucleotides, the CDR3 is TGCGCCAGCAGATTGGGACAGGGCACTGAAGCTTTCTTT.